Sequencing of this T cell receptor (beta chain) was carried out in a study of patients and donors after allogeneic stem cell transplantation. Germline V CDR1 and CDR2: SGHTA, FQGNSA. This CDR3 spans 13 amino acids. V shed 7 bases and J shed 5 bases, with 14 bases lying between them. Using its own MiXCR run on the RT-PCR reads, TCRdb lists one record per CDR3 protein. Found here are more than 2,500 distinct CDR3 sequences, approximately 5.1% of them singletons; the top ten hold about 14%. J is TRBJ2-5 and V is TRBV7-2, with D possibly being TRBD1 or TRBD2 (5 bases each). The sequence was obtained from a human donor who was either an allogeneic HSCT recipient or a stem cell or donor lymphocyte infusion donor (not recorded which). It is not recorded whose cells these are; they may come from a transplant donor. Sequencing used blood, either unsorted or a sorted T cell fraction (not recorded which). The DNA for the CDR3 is TGTGCCAGCACAAAGGGGACCGGGGAGACCCAGTACTTC. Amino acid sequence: CASTKGTGETQYF. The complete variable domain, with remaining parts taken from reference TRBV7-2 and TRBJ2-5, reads GAGVSQSPSNKVTEKGKDVELRCDPISGHTALYWYRQSLGQGLEFLIYFQGNSAPDKSGLPSDRFSAERTGGSVSTLTIQRTQQEDSAVYLCASTKGTGETQYFGPGTRLLVL.